Listed below are T cell receptor beta chains from one sample, sequenced in a study of blood T cell repertoires in COVID-19. Only in-frame clones appear in the TCRdb table, and some are missing; sequencing was by immunoSEQ multiplex PCR. Seen here are roughly 250,000 clones, about nine tenths observed once, and the top ten hold approximately 4%. The sequenced sample consisted of peripheral blood. These receptors were taken from a woman aged 40-49 years with acute or convalescent COVID-19. The CDR3 runs from the conserved cysteine through the conserved F or W. The order of the fields is D gene, V gene, J gene, CDR3 protein, CDR3 DNA. D genes are given only for firm matches.

>-|TRBV27|TRBJ1-1
CASSLRGAGDSEAFF
TGTGCCAGCAGTTTACGAGGGGCTGGGGACTCTGAAGCTTTCTTT
>-|TRBV6-5|TRBJ2-1
CASSLDGPVNNEQFF
TGTGCCAGCAGCTTGGATGGGCCGGTGAACAATGAGCAGTTCTTC
>-|TRBV10-3|TRBJ1-1
CATDSGRSTEAFF
TGTGCCACGGACTCAGGACGTAGCACTGAAGCTTTCTTT
>-|TRBV7-9|TRBJ1-2
CASSLMGGIASYGYTF
TGTGCCAGCAGCTTAATGGGAGGGATAGCTTCTTATGGCTACACCTTC
>-|TRBV15|TRBJ1-1
CATSRDWGHQPNTEAFF
TGTGCCACCAGCAGAGATTGGGGACACCAACCGAACACTGAAGCTTTCTTT
>TRBD2|TRBV6-2/TRBV6-3|TRBJ2-1
CASSPHPSSGLSSYNEQFF
TGTGCCAGCAGTCCACACCCGTCTAGCGGGTTGAGCTCCTACAATGAGCAGTTCTTC
>TRBD2|TRBV29-1|TRBJ2-2
CSVSDLGLAGGFGELFF
TGCAGCGTATCTGACCTGGGACTAGCGGGGGGATTCGGGGAGCTGTTTTTT
>TRBD1|TRBV19|TRBJ2-5
CASKRTGTGGQETQYF
TGTGCCAGCAAAAGGACCGGGACAGGGGGCCAAGAGACCCAGTACTTC
>-|TRBV7-9|TRBJ2-2
CASSPRQVQSGELFF
TGTGCCAGCAGCCCGAGACAGGTTCAATCCGGGGAGCTGTTTTTT
>-|TRBV5-1|TRBJ1-1
CASSLVAWNTEAFF
TGCGCCAGCAGCTTGGTAGCCTGGAACACTGAAGCTTTCTTT
>TRBD2|TRBV9|TRBJ2-1
CASNRAGEIYNEQFF
TGTGCCAGCAATCGAGCGGGGGAAATTTACAATGAGCAGTTCTTC